This T cell receptor beta chain emerged from a study of cytomegalovirus exposure and HLA in healthy donors. Overall study context: In terms of ancestry, the Caucasian-associated cluster contained around four fifths of the approximately 400 genotyped donors. Broader study findings: The study carried out a later analysis of TCR beta sequences. It associated 16,951 of them with specific HLA alleles at a false discovery rate of 0.05. Presence/absence analyses assumed roughly uniform sequencing depth across donors, which may not hold. Certain sequence variants were highly shared and formed a cluster, and this cluster was likely a sequencing artifact.

This CDR3 comprises 16 residues. V shed 2 bases and J shed 8 bases, with 19 bases lying between them. Germline assignment: CDR1 SGHNT and CDR2 YENEEA. The PCR had 60 Vbeta and 13 Jbeta primers. Libraries were prepared by immunoSEQ multiplex PCR; TCRdb keeps only in-frame clonotypes and omits some of them. Of 200,000 or so clones listed, over 75% are singletons. On this clone: What it binds is not known.

This receptor was identified in a man aged 45-65 years in good health and CMV-seronegative. The V call is TRBV11-3, the J call TRBJ2-1; tentatively, D is TRBD2 (5 bases). The sequenced material came from PBMCs. The CDR3 is CASSLNFRYSRDEQFF. The CDR3 DNA is TGTGCCAGCAGCTTAAATTTCCGATACTCGAGGGATGAGCAGTTCTTC.